Sequencing of this T cell receptor (beta chain) was carried out in a study of blood T cell repertoires in COVID-19. Study context: T cells, B-cell-depleted T cells, or PBMCs provided the cDNA or gDNA that served as material.

The CDR3 spans 14 residues. Trimming at V came to 4 bases and at J to 5 bases, leaving 5 bases not matched to a gene. Germline CDR1 MDHEN, CDR2 SYDVKM. Using immunoSEQ multiplex PCR, the repertoire was profiled, and TCRdb retains in-frame clones only, with some absent. The sample has under 35,000 clones; less than 90% are singletons. The TCR originated in an older woman with active COVID-19. Material: peripheral blood. The J gene is TRBJ2-7, the V gene TRBV28; TRBD1 agrees at 10 bases. The CDR3 DNA follows: TGTGCCAGCAGTTGGACAGGGGGTTTTAACGAGCAGTACTTC. Translated: CASSWTGGFNEQYF.